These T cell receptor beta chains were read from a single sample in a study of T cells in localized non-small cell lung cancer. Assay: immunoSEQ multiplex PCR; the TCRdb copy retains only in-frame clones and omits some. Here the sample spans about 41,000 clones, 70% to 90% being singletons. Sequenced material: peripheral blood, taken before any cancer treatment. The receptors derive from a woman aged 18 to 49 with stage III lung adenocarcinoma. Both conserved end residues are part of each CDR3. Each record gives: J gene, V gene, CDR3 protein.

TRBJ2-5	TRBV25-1	CASASGGPNKETQYF
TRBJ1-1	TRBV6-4	CASSGTDSTEAFF
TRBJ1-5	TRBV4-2	CASSQGLEGASQPQHF
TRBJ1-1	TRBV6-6	CASSYLRTEAFF
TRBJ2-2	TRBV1	CTSSRRGVRTGELFF
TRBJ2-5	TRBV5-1	CASSASSAGETQYF
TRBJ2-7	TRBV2	CASSDTGGASYEQYF
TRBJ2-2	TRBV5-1	CASSPDRANTGELFF
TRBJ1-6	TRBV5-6	CASSYEGTGHSPLHF
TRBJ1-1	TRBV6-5	CASSSLRGNTEAFF
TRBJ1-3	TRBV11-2	CASSGYGSGNTIYF
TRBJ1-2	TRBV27	CASSPTSRQEQNYGYTF
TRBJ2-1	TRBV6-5	CASSPSWGSYNEQFF
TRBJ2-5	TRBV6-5	CAGRKYTIRGTQYF
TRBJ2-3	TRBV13	CASSPFLGADTQYF
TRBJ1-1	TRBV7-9	CASSNRDTEAFF
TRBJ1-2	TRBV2	CASSEEWTGAITNYGYTF
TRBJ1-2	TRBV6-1	CASSERQYYGYTF
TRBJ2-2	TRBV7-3	CASSEANAGELFF
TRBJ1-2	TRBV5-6	CASSPMGGIMGYTF
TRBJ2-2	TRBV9	CASSSRALTGELFF
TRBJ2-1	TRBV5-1	CASSLAPGPFYNEQFF
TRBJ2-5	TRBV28	CASSFQETQYF